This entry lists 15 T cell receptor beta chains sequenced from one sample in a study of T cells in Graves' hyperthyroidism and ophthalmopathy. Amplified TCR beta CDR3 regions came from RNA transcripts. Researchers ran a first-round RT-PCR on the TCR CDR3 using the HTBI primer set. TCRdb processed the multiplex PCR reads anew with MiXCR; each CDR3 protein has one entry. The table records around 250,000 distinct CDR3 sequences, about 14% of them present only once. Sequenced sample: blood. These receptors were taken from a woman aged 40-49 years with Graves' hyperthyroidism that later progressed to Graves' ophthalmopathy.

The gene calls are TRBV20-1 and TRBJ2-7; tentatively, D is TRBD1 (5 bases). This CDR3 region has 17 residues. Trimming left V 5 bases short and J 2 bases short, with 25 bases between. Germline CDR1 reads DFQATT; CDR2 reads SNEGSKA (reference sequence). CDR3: CSALPTNRQWGPYEQYF. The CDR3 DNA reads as TGCAGTGCTCTTCCTACAAATAGACAGTGGGGCCCCTACGAGCAGTACTTC.

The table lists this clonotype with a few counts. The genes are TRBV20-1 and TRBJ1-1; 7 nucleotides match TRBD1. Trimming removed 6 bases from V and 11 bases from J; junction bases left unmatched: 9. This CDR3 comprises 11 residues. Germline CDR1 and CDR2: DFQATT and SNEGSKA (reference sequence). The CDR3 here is CSARDSTFAFF. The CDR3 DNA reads TGCAGTGCCAGGGACAGTACCTTCGCTTTCTTT.

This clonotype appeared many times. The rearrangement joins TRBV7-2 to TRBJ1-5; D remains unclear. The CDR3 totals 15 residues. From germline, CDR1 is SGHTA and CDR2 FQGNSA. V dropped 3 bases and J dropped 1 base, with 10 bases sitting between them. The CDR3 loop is CASSLVVGSNQPQHF. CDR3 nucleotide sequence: TGTGCCAGCAGCTTGGTGGTGGGGAGCAATCAGCCCCAGCATTTT.

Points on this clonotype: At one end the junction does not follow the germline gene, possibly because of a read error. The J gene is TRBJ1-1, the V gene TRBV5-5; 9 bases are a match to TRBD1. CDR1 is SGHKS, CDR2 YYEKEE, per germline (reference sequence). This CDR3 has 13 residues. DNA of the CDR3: TGCGCCAGCAGCCGTACAGGGGGCGCCCGGGCTTTCTTT. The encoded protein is CASSRTGGARAFF.

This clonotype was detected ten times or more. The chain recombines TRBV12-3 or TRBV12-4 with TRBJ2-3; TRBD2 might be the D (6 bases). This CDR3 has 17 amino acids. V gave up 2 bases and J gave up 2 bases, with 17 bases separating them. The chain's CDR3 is CASSLLGGTYFTDTQYF. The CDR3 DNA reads TGTGCCAGCAGTTTACTCGGCGGGACCTACTTCACAGATACGCAGTATTTT.

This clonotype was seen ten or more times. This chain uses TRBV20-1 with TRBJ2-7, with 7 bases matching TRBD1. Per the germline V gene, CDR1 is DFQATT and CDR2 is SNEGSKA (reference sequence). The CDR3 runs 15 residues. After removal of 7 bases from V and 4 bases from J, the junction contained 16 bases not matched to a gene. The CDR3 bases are TGCAGTGTCCGGCCGCCGGGACAGATGATATACGAGCAGTACTTC. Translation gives CSVRPPGQMIYEQYF.

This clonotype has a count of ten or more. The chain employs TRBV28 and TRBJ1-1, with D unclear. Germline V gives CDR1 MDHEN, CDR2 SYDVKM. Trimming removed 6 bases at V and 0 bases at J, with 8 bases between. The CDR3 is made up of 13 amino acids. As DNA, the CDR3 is TGTGCCAGCAGCACCCCCATGAACACTGAAGCTTTCTTT. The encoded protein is CASSTPMNTEAFF.

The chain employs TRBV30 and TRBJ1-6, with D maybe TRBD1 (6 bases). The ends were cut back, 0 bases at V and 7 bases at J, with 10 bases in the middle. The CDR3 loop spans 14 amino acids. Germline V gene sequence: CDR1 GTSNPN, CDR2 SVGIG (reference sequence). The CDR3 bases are TGTGCCTGGAGTGTACAGGGAGGGAATTCACCCCTCCACTTT. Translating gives CAWSVQGGNSPLHF.

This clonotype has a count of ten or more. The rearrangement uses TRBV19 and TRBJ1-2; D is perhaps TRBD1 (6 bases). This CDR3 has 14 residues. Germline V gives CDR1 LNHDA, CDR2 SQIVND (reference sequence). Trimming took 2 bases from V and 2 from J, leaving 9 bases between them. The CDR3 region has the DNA TGTGCCAGTAGTATACAGGGGACAAACTATGGCTACACCTTC. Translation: CASSIQGTNYGYTF.

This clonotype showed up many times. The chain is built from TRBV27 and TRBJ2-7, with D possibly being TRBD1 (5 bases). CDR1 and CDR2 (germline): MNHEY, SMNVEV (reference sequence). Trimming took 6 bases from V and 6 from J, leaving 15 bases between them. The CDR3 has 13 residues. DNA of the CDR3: TGTGCCAGCAGAGTTTCGCAGGGCTCCGAGCAGTACTTC. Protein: CASRVSQGSEQYF.

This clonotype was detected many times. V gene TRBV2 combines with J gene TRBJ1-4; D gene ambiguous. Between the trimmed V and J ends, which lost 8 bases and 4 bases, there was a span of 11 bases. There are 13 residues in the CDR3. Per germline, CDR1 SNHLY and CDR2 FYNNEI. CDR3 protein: CASSQEGNEKLFF. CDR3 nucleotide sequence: TGTGCCAGCTCCCAGGAGGGTAATGAAAAACTGTTTTTT. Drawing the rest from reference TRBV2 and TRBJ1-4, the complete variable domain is EPEVTQTPSHQVTQMGQEVILRCVPISNHLYFYWYRQILGQKVEFLVSFYNNEISEKSEIFDDQFSVERPDGSNFTLKIRSTKLEDSAMYFCASSQEGNEKLFFGSGTQLSVL.

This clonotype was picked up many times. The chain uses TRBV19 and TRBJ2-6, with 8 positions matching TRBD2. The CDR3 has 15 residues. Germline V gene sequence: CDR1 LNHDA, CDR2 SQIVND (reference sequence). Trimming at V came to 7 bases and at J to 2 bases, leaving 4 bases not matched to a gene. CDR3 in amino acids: CASTGGVTGANVLTF. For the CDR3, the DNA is TGTGCCAGTACCGGGGGGGTTACTGGGGCCAACGTCCTGACTTTC.

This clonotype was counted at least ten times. The CDR3, as DNA: TGTGCCATCAGTTACAGGGGTTTGTTCTCTGGGGCCAACGTCCTGACTTTC. Its protein is CAISYRGLFSGANVLTF. The V call is TRBV10-3, the J call TRBJ2-6; TRBD1 aligns across 7 bases. The CDR3 covers 17 residues. Germline-derived CDR1 and CDR2 are ENHRY and SYGVKD. V dropped 5 bases and J dropped 0; count of bases not matched to a gene: 7.

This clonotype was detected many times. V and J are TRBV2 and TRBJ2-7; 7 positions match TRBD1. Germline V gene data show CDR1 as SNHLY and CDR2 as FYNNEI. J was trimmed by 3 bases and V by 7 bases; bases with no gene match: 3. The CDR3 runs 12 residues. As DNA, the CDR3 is TGTGCCAGCACCGACAGGGTCTACGAGCAGTACTTC. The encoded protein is CASTDRVYEQYF.

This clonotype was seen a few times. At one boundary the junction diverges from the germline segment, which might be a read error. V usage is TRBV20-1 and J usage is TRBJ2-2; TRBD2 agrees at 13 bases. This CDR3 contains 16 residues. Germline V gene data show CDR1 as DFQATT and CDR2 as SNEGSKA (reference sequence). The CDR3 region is CSASPGTSGNTRELFF. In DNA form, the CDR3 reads TGCAGTGCTAGTCCGGGGACTAGCGGGAACACCAGGGAGCTGTTTTTT.